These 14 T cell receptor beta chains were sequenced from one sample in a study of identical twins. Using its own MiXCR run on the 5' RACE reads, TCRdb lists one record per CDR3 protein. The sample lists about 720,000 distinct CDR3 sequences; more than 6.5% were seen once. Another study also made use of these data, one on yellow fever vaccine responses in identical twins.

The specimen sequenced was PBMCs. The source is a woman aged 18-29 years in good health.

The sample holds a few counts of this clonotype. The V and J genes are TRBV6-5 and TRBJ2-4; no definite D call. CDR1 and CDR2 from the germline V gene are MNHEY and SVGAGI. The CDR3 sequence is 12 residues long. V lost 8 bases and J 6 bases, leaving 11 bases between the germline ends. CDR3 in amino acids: CASGKAGNIQYF. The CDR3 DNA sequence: TGTGCCAGCGGGAAAGCAGGAAACATTCAGTACTTC.

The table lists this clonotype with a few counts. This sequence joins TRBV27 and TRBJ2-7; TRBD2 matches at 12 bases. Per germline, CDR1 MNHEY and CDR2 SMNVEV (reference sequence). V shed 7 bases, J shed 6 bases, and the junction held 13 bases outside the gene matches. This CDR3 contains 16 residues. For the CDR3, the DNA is TGTGCCAGCACCCAGATCGGTCTAGCGGGAGGGGGCGAGCAGTACTTC. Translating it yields CASTQIGLAGGGEQYF.

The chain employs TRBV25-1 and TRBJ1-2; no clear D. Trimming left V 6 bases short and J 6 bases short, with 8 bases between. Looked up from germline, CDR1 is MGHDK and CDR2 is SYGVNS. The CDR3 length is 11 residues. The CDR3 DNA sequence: TGTGCCAGCAGGGGAGGCAATGGCTACACCTTC. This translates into CASRGGNGYTF.

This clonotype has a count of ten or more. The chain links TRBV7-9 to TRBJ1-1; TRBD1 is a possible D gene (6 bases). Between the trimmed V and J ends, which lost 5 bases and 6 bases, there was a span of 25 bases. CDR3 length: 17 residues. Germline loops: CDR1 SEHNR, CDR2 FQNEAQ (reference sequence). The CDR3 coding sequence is TGTGCCAGCAGCGCTGGGACAATCATAAAGGGCTACCCTGAAGCTTTCTTT. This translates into CASSAGTIIKGYPEAFF.

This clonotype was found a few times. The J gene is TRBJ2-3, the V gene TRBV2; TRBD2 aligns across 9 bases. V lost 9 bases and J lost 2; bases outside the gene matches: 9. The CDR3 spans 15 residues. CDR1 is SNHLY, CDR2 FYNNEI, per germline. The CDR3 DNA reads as TGTGCCAGAGATAGCGGGGGCGATATCACAGATACGCAGTATTTT. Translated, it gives CARDSGGDITDTQYF.

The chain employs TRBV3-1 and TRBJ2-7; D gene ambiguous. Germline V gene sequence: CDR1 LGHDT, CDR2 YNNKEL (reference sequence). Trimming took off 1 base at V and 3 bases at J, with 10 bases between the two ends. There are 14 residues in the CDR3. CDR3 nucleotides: TGTGCCAGCAGCCAAGGGACGTGGATCTACGAGCAGTACTTC. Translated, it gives CASSQGTWIYEQYF.

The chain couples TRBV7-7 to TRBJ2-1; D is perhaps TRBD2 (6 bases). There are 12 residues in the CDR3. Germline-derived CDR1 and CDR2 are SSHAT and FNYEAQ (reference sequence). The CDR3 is CVPGSSYNEQFF. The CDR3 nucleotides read TGTGTCCCCGGGAGCTCCTACAATGAGCAGTTCTTC.

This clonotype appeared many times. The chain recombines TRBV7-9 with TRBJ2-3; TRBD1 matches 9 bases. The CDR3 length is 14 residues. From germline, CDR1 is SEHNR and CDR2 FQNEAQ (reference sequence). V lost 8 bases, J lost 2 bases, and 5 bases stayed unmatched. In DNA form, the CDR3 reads TGTGCCAGCCCGGGACAGGGTGACACAGATACGCAGTATTTT. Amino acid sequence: CASPGQGDTDTQYF.

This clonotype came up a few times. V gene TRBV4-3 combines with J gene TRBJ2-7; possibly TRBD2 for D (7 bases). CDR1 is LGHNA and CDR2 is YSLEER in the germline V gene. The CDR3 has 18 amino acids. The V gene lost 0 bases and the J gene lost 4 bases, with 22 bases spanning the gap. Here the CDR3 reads CASSQDWGGVGAQYEQYF. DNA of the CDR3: TGCGCCAGCAGCCAAGATTGGGGAGGGGTGGGGGCGCAGTACGAGCAGTACTTC.

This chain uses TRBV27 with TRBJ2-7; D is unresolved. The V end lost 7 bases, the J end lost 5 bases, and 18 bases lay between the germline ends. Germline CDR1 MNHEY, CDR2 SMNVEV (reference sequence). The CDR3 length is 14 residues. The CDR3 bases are TGTGCCAGCAATGCAGGACCGTACCCCGACGAGCAGTACTTC. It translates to CASNAGPYPDEQYF.

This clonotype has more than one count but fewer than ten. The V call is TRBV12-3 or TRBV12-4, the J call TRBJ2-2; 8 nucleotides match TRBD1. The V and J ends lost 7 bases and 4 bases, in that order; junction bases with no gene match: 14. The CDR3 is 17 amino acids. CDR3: CASTVGSGGASTGELFF. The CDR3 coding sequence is TGTGCCAGCACCGTAGGTTCAGGGGGCGCGTCCACCGGGGAGCTGTTTTTT.

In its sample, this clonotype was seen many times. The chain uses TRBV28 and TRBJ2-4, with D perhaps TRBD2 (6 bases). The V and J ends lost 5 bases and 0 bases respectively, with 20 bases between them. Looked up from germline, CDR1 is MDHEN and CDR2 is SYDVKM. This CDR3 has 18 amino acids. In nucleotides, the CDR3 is TGTGCCAGCAGTCTACGTTCCGGGACTGCTATAGCCAAAAACATTCAGTACTTC. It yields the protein CASSLRSGTAIAKNIQYF.

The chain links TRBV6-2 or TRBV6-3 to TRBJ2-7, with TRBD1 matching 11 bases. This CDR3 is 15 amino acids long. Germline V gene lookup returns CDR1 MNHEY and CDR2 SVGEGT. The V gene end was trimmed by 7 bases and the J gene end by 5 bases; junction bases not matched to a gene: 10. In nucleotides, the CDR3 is TGTGCCAGCACCCCGTCGGGACAGGGGGTCCACGAGCAGTACTTC. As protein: CASTPSGQGVHEQYF.

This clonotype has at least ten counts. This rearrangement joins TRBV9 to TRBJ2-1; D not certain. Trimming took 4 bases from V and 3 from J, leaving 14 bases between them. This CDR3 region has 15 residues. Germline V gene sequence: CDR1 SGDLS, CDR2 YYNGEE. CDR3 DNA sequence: TGTGCCAGCAGCCCTTCGTGGCTAGGCTACAATGAGCAGTTCTTC. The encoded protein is CASSPSWLGYNEQFF. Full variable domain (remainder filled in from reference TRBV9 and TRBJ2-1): DSGVTQTPKHLITATGQRVTLRCSPRSGDLSVYWYQQSLDQGLQFLIQYYNGEERAKGNILERFSAQQFPDLHSELNLSSLELGDSALYFCASSPSWLGYNEQFFGPGTRLTVL.